Below are 12 T cell receptor beta chains sequenced from a single sample in a study of T cells after posttransplantation cyclophosphamide. Repertoires were generated with immunoSEQ multiplex PCR, while TCRdb's copy carries only in-frame clones and drops some. The sample has roughly 30,000 clones, 85% to 90% seen once; the top ten hold about 15%. The sample comprised PBMCs. These receptors all come from a woman aged 40-49 years with a blood cancer, CMV-positive, and with a related stem cell donor.

This clone was counted a single time. J is TRBJ2-2 and V is TRBV5-6; 8 nucleotides match TRBD2. The CDR3 sequence is 15 residues long. V dropped 4 bases and J dropped 4; count of bases not matched to a gene: 6. The germline CDR1 and CDR2 sequences are SGHDT and YYEEEE. CDR3 region: CASSLPGGITGELFF. The CDR3 DNA reads TGTGCCAGCAGCCTTCCGGGGGGGATCACCGGGGAGCTGTTTTTT. The full variable domain, with the rest looked up from reference TRBV5-6 and TRBJ2-2, is DAGVTQSPTHLIKTRGQQVTLRCSPKSGHDTVSWYQQALGQGPQFIFQYYEEEERQRGNFPDRFSGHQFPNYSSELNVNALLLGDSALYLCASSLPGGITGELFFGEGSRLTVL.

This chain links TRBV5-1 with TRBJ2-3; 7 bases line up with TRBD1. From germline, CDR1 is SGHRS and CDR2 YFSETQ. The CDR3 spans 15 residues. Trimming took 3 bases from V and 4 from J; bases not matched to a gene: 8. The CDR3 loop is CASSYRQGNADTQYF. Here the CDR3 DNA reads TGCGCCAGCAGCTATAGACAGGGTAACGCAGATACGCAGTATTTT.

This clone has a single count. The chain is built from TRBV5-1 and TRBJ2-7; TRBD1 is a possible D gene (5 bases). Between the trimmed V and J ends, which lost 1 base and 5 bases, there was a span of 10 bases. Germline assignment: CDR1 SGHRS and CDR2 YFSETQ. The CDR3 spans 13 residues. The CDR3: CASSLPRVHEQYF. CDR3 nucleotide sequence: TGCGCCAGCAGCTTGCCCAGGGTACACGAGCAGTACTTC. Variable domain in full (rest from reference TRBV5-1 and TRBJ2-7): KAGVTQTPRYLIKTRGQQVTLSCSPISGHRSVSWYQQTPGQGLQFLFEYFSETQRNKGNFPGRFSGRQFSNSRSEMNVSTLELGDSALYLCASSLPRVHEQYFGPGTRLTVT.

The rearrangement links TRBV2 to TRBJ1-2; 9 positions agree with TRBD1. V was clipped by 6 bases and J by 7 bases; unmatched bases: 6. The germline gives CDR1 SNHLY, CDR2 FYNNEI. The CDR3 covers 13 residues. In nucleotides, the CDR3 is TGTGCCAGCAGCGGGGACAGGGCATTTGGCTACACCTTC. Amino acid sequence: CASSGDRAFGYTF.

The rearrangement joins TRBV27 to TRBJ1-6; D unresolved. The CDR3 length is 12 residues. In germline, CDR1 is MNHEY, CDR2 SMNVEV (reference sequence). V lost 5 bases to trimming and J lost 9 bases, with 8 bases between them. The CDR3 coding sequence is TGTGCCAGCAGTCCCTCCGGTTCACCCCTCCACTTT. As protein: CASSPSGSPLHF.

The rearrangement joins TRBV6-5 to TRBJ1-5; D is perhaps TRBD1 (6 bases). The CDR3 has 14 amino acids. V lost 4 bases and J lost 0, with 7 bases in between. In germline, CDR1 is MNHEY, CDR2 SVGAGI. The CDR3 loop is CASSSGDSNQPQHF. In DNA, the CDR3 is TGTGCCAGCAGTTCAGGGGATAGCAATCAGCCCCAGCATTTT.

This rearrangement joins TRBV14 to TRBJ2-5, with 9 bases matching TRBD2. CDR1 and CDR2 from the germline V gene are SGHDN and FVKESK. V lost 3 bases, J lost 4 bases, and 6 bases stayed unmatched. There are 15 residues in the CDR3. CDR3 coding DNA: TGTGCCAGCAGCCACGCAGCGGGGGGTTTAGAGACCCAGTACTTC. Translation: CASSHAAGGLETQYF.

The rearrangement uses TRBV14 and TRBJ1-1; TRBD1 might be the D (5 bases). Per the germline V gene, CDR1 is SGHDN and CDR2 is FVKESK. The length of the CDR3 is 17 residues. Trimming removed 0 bases from V and 4 bases from J, with 18 bases in between. The CDR3: CASSQDLTAKWGTEAFF. CDR3 in DNA: TGTGCCAGCAGCCAAGATCTGACAGCAAAGTGGGGCACTGAAGCTTTCTTT.

This clone was observed a few times. The chain recombines TRBV6-6 with TRBJ2-1; 8 bases match TRBD2. The V gene end was trimmed by 5 bases and the J gene end by 12 bases; junction bases not matched to a gene: 6. CDR1 MNHNY and CDR2 SVGAGI come from the germline V gene (reference sequence). The CDR3 is made up of 12 amino acids. The CDR3 loop reads CASSNERGRQFF. Written as DNA, the CDR3 is TGTGCCAGCAGTAATGAGCGGGGGCGGCAGTTCTTC.

V usage is TRBV27 and J usage is TRBJ2-7; 9 bases map to TRBD1. Germline V CDR1 and CDR2: MNHEY, SMNVEV (reference sequence). CDR3 length equals 16 residues. The trim removed 5 bases at V and 3 bases at J, leaving 11 bases unmatched. CDR3 region: CASSKYPGTGSYEQYF. For the CDR3, the DNA is TGTGCCAGCAGTAAGTACCCCGGGACAGGGAGCTACGAGCAGTACTTC.

This chain links TRBV15 with TRBJ1-2; no clear D gene. Trimming stripped 0 bases from V and 6 bases from J, with 20 bases between. The CDR3 runs to 17 residues. Germline-derived CDR1 and CDR2 are LNHNV and YYDKDF (reference sequence). The CDR3 DNA follows: TGTGCCACCAGCAGAGATATGGCCGACAAGAACTTAGATGGCTACACCTTC. This codes for CATSRDMADKNLDGYTF. The full variable domain, completed using reference TRBV15 and TRBJ1-2, is DAMVIQNPRYQVTQFGKPVTLSCSQTLNHNVMYWYQQKSSQAPKLLFHYYDKDFNNEADTPDNFQSRRPNTSFCFLDIRSPGLGDTAMYLCATSRDMADKNLDGYTFGSGTRLTVV.

This chain connects TRBV5-6 to TRBJ2-7, with D perhaps matching TRBD1 (6 bases). CDR1 and CDR2 from the germline V gene are SGHDT and YYEEEE. V dropped 4 bases and J dropped 3 bases, with 17 bases sitting between them. The length of the CDR3 is 15 residues. The CDR3 DNA reads as TGTGCCAGCAGCCCGACAGGCCCCGGCGACTACGAGCAGTACTTC. It is translated as CASSPTGPGDYEQYF.